What follows are 24 T cell receptor beta chains derived from one specimen sequenced in a study of human T cells and chemical hapten exposure. Regarding time point: patch test 3, about 24 weeks after DPC sensitization. Treatment here: therapeutic diphenylcyclopropenone sensitization with weekly scalp DPC. TCRdb itself ran the RACE reads through MiXCR, one entry per CDR3 protein. The table lists about 190,000 distinct CDR3 sequences, around 23% of them singletons, with 2% to 2.5% in the top ten. Sequenced material: whole blood, taken in connection with sensitization to the hapten diphenylcyclopropenone (DPC). These receptors were collected from a woman between 40 and 50 years old with alopecia areata. Some clones in this sample may be carry-over from other donors' samples.

This clonotype was counted many times. V and J are TRBV3-1 and TRBJ1-6; the D is unclear. The CDR3 length is 12 residues. Trimming left V 4 bases short and J 10 bases short, with 8 bases between. Germline CDR1 is LGHDT and CDR2 is YNNKEL (reference sequence). In DNA, the CDR3 is TGTGCCAGCAGCCGGGTGCAGTCACCCCTCCACTTT. Residues: CASSRVQSPLHF.

V and J are TRBV24-1 and TRBJ2-5, with 8 bases that match TRBD1. Germline V gives CDR1 KGHDR, CDR2 SFDVKD. After removal of 3 bases from V and 1 base from J, the junction contained 9 bases not matched to a gene. The CDR3 runs 17 residues. The DNA for the CDR3 is TGTGCCACCAGTGATATCGGACAGGGTTTATCCCAAGAGACCCAGTACTTC. It specifies CATSDIGQGLSQETQYF.

This rearrangement joins TRBV18 to TRBJ1-6, with TRBD1 as a possible D gene (5 bases). CDR1 and CDR2 (germline): KGHSH, LQKENI. Trimming shortened V by 1 base and J by 1 base, and 8 bases separated the two germline ends. This CDR3 region has 16 residues. CDR3 sequence (DNA): TGTGCCAGCTCACCACAGGGACGGTCCTATAATTCACCCCTCCACTTT. Its protein is CASSPQGRSYNSPLHF.

V usage is TRBV27 and J usage is TRBJ2-7; maybe TRBD1 (5 bases). V lost 2 bases and J 2 bases, leaving 7 bases between the germline ends. Looked up from germline, CDR1 is MNHEY and CDR2 is SMNVEV (reference sequence). This CDR3 spans 13 amino acids. The CDR3, as DNA: TGTGCCAGCAGTTTAGGGGCAGCCTACGAGCAGTACTTC. It is translated as CASSLGAAYEQYF.

This clonotype was detected only a few times. J is TRBJ2-1 and V is TRBV11-2; 10 positions match TRBD2. The germline V gene has CDR1 SGHAT and CDR2 FQNNGV. The CDR3 covers 18 residues. J lost 0 bases, V lost 5 bases, and 10 bases had no gene match. The CDR3 nucleotides are TGTGCCAGCAGCCTGAGGGGACTAGCGTCGTACTCCTACAATGAGCAGTTCTTC. Translation gives CASSLRGLASYSYNEQFF.

A few counts support this clonotype. The chain employs TRBV10-3 and TRBJ1-2; unclear D gene. This CDR3 spans 13 amino acids. Germline values: CDR1 ENHRY, CDR2 SYGVKD. Trimming stripped 6 bases from V and 1 base from J, with 9 bases between. The CDR3 protein is CAIRGQINYGYTF. CDR3 bases: TGTGCCATCAGAGGCCAGATTAACTATGGCTACACCTTC.

V usage is TRBV29-1 and J usage is TRBJ2-4; no reliable D call. Germline V gene sequence: CDR1 SQVTM, CDR2 ANQGSEA. The CDR3 is made up of 12 amino acids. Trimming took 3 bases from V and 5 from J, leaving 8 bases between them. In nucleotides, the CDR3 is TGCAGCGTTGAGTCAGATCAAAACATTCAGTACTTC. Its protein is CSVESDQNIQYF. The whole variable domain, filled in from reference TRBV29-1 and TRBJ2-4, reads SAVISQKPSRDICQRGTSLTIQCQVDSQVTMMFWYRQQPGQSLTLIATANQGSEATYESGFVIDKFPISRPNLTFSTLTVSNMSPEDSSIYLCSVESDQNIQYFGAGTRLSVL.

The chain couples TRBV10-3 to TRBJ1-3; perhaps TRBD1 as D (6 bases). CDR1 is ENHRY and CDR2 is SYGVKD in the germline V gene. CDR3 length equals 14 residues. Deletions cut 5 bases from V and 0 bases from J, with 8 bases between. The DNA of the CDR3 is TGTGCCATCAGTTGGACAGACTCTGGAAACACCATATATTTT. This encodes CAISWTDSGNTIYF.

In its sample, this clonotype was seen a few times. This chain uses TRBV7-8 with TRBJ2-1, with TRBD2 matching over 12 bases. This CDR3 contains 16 residues. CDR1 is SGHVS and CDR2 is FQNEAQ in the germline V gene. The V segment lost 4 bases and the J segment 8 bases; nucleotides outside the gene matches: 9. The CDR3 nucleotides are TGTGCCAGCAGCTCCCAAGGGGGACTAGCGGGTTATGAGCAGTTCTTC. Its translation is CASSSQGGLAGYEQFF.

The chain couples TRBV5-5 to TRBJ1-1; possible D gene TRBD1, 6 bases. Looked up from germline, CDR1 is SGHKS and CDR2 is YYEKEE (reference sequence). The CDR3 is 21 residues long. Trimming cost V 1 base and J 0 bases, with 28 bases left between them. CDR3 in amino acids: CASSLLAPSPGGRGVNTEAFF. Written as DNA, the CDR3 is TGTGCCAGCAGCTTGTTGGCCCCCTCCCCGGGGGGGCGCGGGGTGAACACTGAAGCTTTCTTT.

This clonotype turned up a few times. The chain combines TRBV4-2 with TRBJ2-1; possibly TRBD2 for D (6 bases). The CDR3 loop spans 17 amino acids. Looked up from germline, CDR1 is LGHNA and CDR2 is YNFKEQ. The V and J ends lost 0 bases and 2 bases respectively, with 14 bases between them. Here the CDR3 DNA reads TGTGCCAGCAGCCAAGAGGCTGGCGGGGAGGCCTACAATGAGCAGTTCTTC. Its translation is CASSQEAGGEAYNEQFF.

The J gene is TRBJ2-7, the V gene TRBV10-2; 7 bases are shared with TRBD1. Germline V lookup: CDR1 WSHSY, CDR2 SAAADI. The CDR3 has 14 amino acids. With 8 bases clipped from V and 6 bases from J, the junction kept 13 bases outside the gene matches. CDR3 coding DNA: TGCGCCAGCGGACAGGCCACCGGGACAAGCGAGCAGTACTTC. Translation: CASGQATGTSEQYF.

This clonotype showed up just a few times. The CDR3 protein is CASSPPRTVSGNTIYF. Written as DNA, the CDR3 is TGTGCCAGCAGTCCCCCCCGGACGGTCTCTGGAAACACCATATATTTT. The V gene is TRBV6-6, the J gene TRBJ1-3; D unclear. The CDR3 has 16 amino acids. Germline V CDR1 and CDR2: MNHNY, SVGAGI (reference sequence). Trimming left V 5 bases short and J 0 bases short, with 14 bases between.

V usage is TRBV6-2 or TRBV6-3 and J usage is TRBJ2-7; D not resolved. V lost 2 bases and J lost 5, with 16 bases in between. The CDR3 covers 15 residues. Germline CDR1 is MNHEY and CDR2 is SVGEGT. For the CDR3, the DNA is TGTGCCAGCAGTTACCGAATTAGCCTCCACCACGAGCAGTACTTC. Translation: CASSYRISLHHEQYF.

This clonotype was counted between two and nine times. The rearrangement joins TRBV9 to TRBJ2-5, with 8 bases fitting TRBD2. Germline CDR1 and CDR2: SGDLS and YYNGEE. The CDR3 runs to 13 residues. Unmatched junction bases numbered 0, after V lost 3 bases and J lost 2 bases. CDR3 sequence reads: CASSAGGQETQYF. CDR3 sequence (DNA): TGTGCCAGCAGCGCGGGAGGGCAAGAGACCCAGTACTTC. Full variable domain (outside the CDR3, taken from reference TRBV9 and TRBJ2-5): DSGVTQTPKHLITATGQRVTLRCSPRSGDLSVYWYQQSLDQGLQFLIQYYNGEERAKGNILERFSAQQFPDLHSELNLSSLELGDSALYFCASSAGGQETQYFGPGTRLLVL.

V gene TRBV7-9 combines with J gene TRBJ2-3; possible D gene TRBD1, 5 bases. CDR3 size: 15 residues. Germline V gives CDR1 SEHNR, CDR2 FQNEAQ (reference sequence). V was clipped by 2 bases and J by 4 bases, with 13 bases between them. CDR3 region: CASSLLRVEADTQYF. In nucleotides, the CDR3 is TGTGCCAGCAGCTTACTCAGGGTTGAAGCAGATACGCAGTATTTT.

This clonotype has just a few counts. The rearrangement joins TRBV29-1 to TRBJ2-7; 9 bases are a match to TRBD1. The CDR3 runs to 14 residues. Germline trimming cut 4 bases from V and 5 bases from J; bases unmatched to any gene: 9. Germline CDR1 and CDR2: SQVTM and ANQGSEA. The CDR3 protein is CSVAPNGQGNEQYF. In nucleotides, the CDR3 is TGCAGCGTTGCCCCTAACGGACAGGGGAACGAGCAGTACTTC.

This clonotype has just a few counts. The chain is built from TRBV29-1 and TRBJ2-1; 11 nucleotides align to TRBD2. CDR3 length: 14 amino acids. J gave up 5 bases and V 3 bases, and 3 bases lay outside the gene matches. Germline CDR1 SQVTM, CDR2 ANQGSEA. In DNA form, the CDR3 reads TGCAGCGTTGAGACTAGCGGGAACCACAATGAGCAGTTCTTC. Amino acids: CSVETSGNHNEQFF.

The gene calls are TRBV11-1 and TRBJ2-7; D is tentatively TRBD1 or TRBD2 (5 bases each). Trimming cost V 5 bases and J 4 bases, with 18 bases left between them. Germline V CDR1 and CDR2: SGHAT, FQDESV (reference sequence). The CDR3 loop spans 15 amino acids. In DNA form, the CDR3 reads TGTGCCAGCAGCCCCTCCGGGACGTCCGTTTACGAGCAGTACTTC. Its protein is CASSPSGTSVYEQYF.

This clonotype was found a few times. The rearrangement uses TRBV24-1 and TRBJ2-5; D is ambiguous. Trimming left V 3 bases short and J 3 bases short, with 4 bases between. Per germline, CDR1 KGHDR and CDR2 SFDVKD. The CDR3 has 12 residues. In DNA, the CDR3 is TGTGCCACCAGTGATGGGGAAGAGACCCAGTACTTC. Protein product: CATSDGEETQYF.

CDR3 protein: CASSEARGYGYTF. DNA for the CDR3: TGTGCCAGCAGTGAAGCCAGGGGATATGGCTACACCTTC. The V call is TRBV6-1, the J call TRBJ1-2; D is possibly TRBD1 (6 bases). CDR1 MNHNS and CDR2 SASEGT come from the germline V gene. The CDR3 extends over 13 amino acids. The V and J ends lost 0 bases and 5 bases respectively, with 7 bases between them.

In this sample, this clonotype turned up once. The J gene is TRBJ2-5, the V gene TRBV28; TRBD2 is a possible D gene (6 bases). The germline V gene encodes CDR1 MDHEN and CDR2 SYDVKM. The ends were cut back, 3 bases at V and 4 bases at J, with 12 bases in the middle. This CDR3 has 14 residues. In nucleotides, the CDR3 is TGTGCCAGCAGTTTCGGGGGAACGGGAGAGACCCAGTACTTC. Protein sequence: CASSFGGTGETQYF.

This clonotype was seen many times. The CDR3 nucleotides read TGTGCCAGCAGCCCAACACCAGGGGGTTGGGCCAACGTCCTGACTTTC. Protein sequence: CASSPTPGGWANVLTF. The chain employs TRBV7-3 and TRBJ2-6; 7 positions match TRBD1. The J segment lost 5 bases and the V segment lost 5 bases, leaving 9 bases of the junction unmatched. This CDR3 is 16 amino acids long. The V gene's germline CDR1 is SGHTA and CDR2 FQGTGA. Using reference TRBV7-3 and TRBJ2-6 for the parts outside the CDR3, the full variable domain is GAGVSQTPSNKVTEKGKYVELRCDPISGHTALYWYRQSLGQGPEFLIYFQGTGAADDSGLPNDRFFAVRPEGSVSTLKIQRTERGDSAVYLCASSPTPGGWANVLTFGAGSRLTVL.

The table lists this clonotype with a few counts. The rearrangement uses TRBV9 and TRBJ1-5; TRBD1 agrees at 11 bases. Germline CDR1 reads SGDLS; CDR2 reads YYNGEE. V trimming: 3 bases; J trimming: 5 bases; junction bases outside the gene matches: 7. There are 16 residues in the CDR3. CDR3 sequence (DNA): TGTGCCAGCAGCGCCGGGACAGGGGGTCGGGATCAGCCCCAGCATTTT. Protein product: CASSAGTGGRDQPQHF.